These 24 T cell receptor beta chains were sequenced from one sample in a study of CD8+ T cells in alopecia areata. Isolated RNA was reverse transcribed into cDNA used as the sequencing template. TCRdb's copy holds only in-frame clones and misses some; the assay was immunoSEQ multiplex PCR. Here the sample spans under 250,000 clones, just over 55% being singletons. What was sequenced was CD8+ T cells sorted from blood. The receptor set was obtained from a human donor in good health.

The rearrangement uses TRBV9 and TRBJ2-1; 10 bases match TRBD2. Germline V gene sequence: CDR1 SGDLS, CDR2 YYNGEE. V was clipped by 3 bases and J by 2 bases; unmatched bases: 5. The CDR3 spans 16 residues. The CDR3 is CASSGQSGGAYNEQFF. CDR3 DNA sequence: TGTGCCAGCAGCGGACAAAGCGGGGGGGCCTACAATGAGCAGTTCTTC.

This clone turned up a few times. The gene calls are TRBV10-2 and TRBJ1-5; D ambiguous. In germline, CDR1 is WSHSY, CDR2 SAAADI. Deletions cut 7 bases from V and 6 bases from J, with 16 bases between. The CDR3 has 14 amino acids. The DNA of the CDR3 is TGCGCCAGCACTCAGGACGGATCTGTTCAGCCCCAGCATTTT. Translated, it gives CASTQDGSVQPQHF.

This sequence joins TRBV27 and TRBJ1-2; D is possibly TRBD1 (5 bases). V lost 0 bases to trimming and J lost 8 bases, with 13 bases between them. CDR1 and CDR2 from the germline V gene are MNHEY and SMNVEV (reference sequence). The CDR3 extends over 14 amino acids. The DNA for the CDR3 is TGTGCCAGCAGTTTATCCGCAGGGTCTAAGGGCTACACCTTC. It translates to CASSLSAGSKGYTF.

This clone came up a few times. V and J are TRBV30 and TRBJ2-7; 12 nucleotides match TRBD2. Germline V gene sequence: CDR1 GTSNPN, CDR2 SVGIG (reference sequence). The CDR3 is 15 amino acids. V was clipped by 5 bases and J by 3 bases; unmatched bases: 8. The CDR3 DNA reads as TGTGCCTGGGCCGACAGACTAGCGGGGGTCTACGAGCAGTACTTC. Protein: CAWADRLAGVYEQYF.

The J gene is TRBJ2-7, the V gene TRBV2; 11 nucleotides match TRBD1. J lost 2 bases, V lost 5 bases, and 11 bases had no gene match. CDR1 and CDR2 from the germline V gene are SNHLY and FYNNEI. This CDR3 has 17 residues. CDR3 loop: CASSWPADRGRPYEQYF. CDR3 nucleotides: TGTGCCAGCAGTTGGCCCGCGGACAGGGGGCGTCCCTACGAGCAGTACTTC. Complete variable domain (other parts from reference TRBV2 and TRBJ2-7): EPEVTQTPSHQVTQMGQEVILRCVPISNHLYFYWYRQILGQKVEFLVSFYNNEISEKSEIFDDQFSVERPDGSNFTLKIRSTKLEDSAMYFCASSWPADRGRPYEQYFGPGTRLTVT.

This chain uses TRBV27 with TRBJ2-5; D not resolved. The CDR3 totals 15 residues. Germline lookup yields CDR1 MNHEY and CDR2 SMNVEV (reference sequence). V was cut by 0 bases and J by 2 bases, with 10 bases left in between. CDR3 loop: CASSLSLTTQETQYF. Written as DNA, the CDR3 is TGTGCCAGCAGTTTATCGTTGACGACACAAGAGACCCAGTACTTC.

This clone was seen a few times. This chain links TRBV6-5 with TRBJ1-1; 7 bases align to TRBD1. The CDR3 has 13 amino acids. V trimming: 2 bases; J trimming: 4 bases; junction bases outside the gene matches: 1. Germline CDR1 reads MNHEY; CDR2 reads SVGAGI. The CDR3 is CASSYPGGTEAFF. The CDR3 DNA reads TGTGCCAGCAGTTACCCAGGGGGCACTGAAGCTTTCTTT.

Remarks on this clone: This specimen includes other DNA sequences encoding the same CDR3. V gene TRBV29-1 combines with J gene TRBJ1-2; 8 bases agree with TRBD1. V lost 1 base, J lost 2 bases, and 0 bases stayed unmatched. The CDR3 contains 13 residues. The germline gives CDR1 SQVTM, CDR2 ANQGSEA. CDR3 nucleotides: TGCAGCGTTGAAGGGACAGGGAACTATGGCTACACCTTC. Encoded protein: CSVEGTGNYGYTF.

The rearrangement uses TRBV9 and TRBJ2-7, with 7 bases aligning to TRBD1. V trimming: 3 bases; J trimming: 6 bases; junction bases outside the gene matches: 9. The CDR3 is 14 amino acids. CDR1 is SGDLS, CDR2 YYNGEE, per germline. The CDR3 DNA follows: TGTGCCAGCAGCGAACAGGGGAAATCGGTCGAGCAGTACTTC. This encodes CASSEQGKSVEQYF.

The J gene is TRBJ2-3, the V gene TRBV27, with D uncertain. CDR1 and CDR2 from the germline V gene are MNHEY and SMNVEV (reference sequence). The CDR3 contains 17 residues. V was trimmed by 6 bases and J by 2 bases, leaving 21 bases between them. CDR3 amino acids: CASSATPLRRTTDTQYF. CDR3 nucleotides: TGTGCCAGCAGCGCGACCCCTCTGCGCCGGACCACAGATACGCAGTATTTT.

The chain links TRBV25-1 to TRBJ1-4; 9 bases match TRBD1. Per the germline V gene, CDR1 is MGHDK and CDR2 is SYGVNS. J was trimmed by 5 bases and V by 6 bases; bases with no gene match: 7. CDR3 length equals 15 residues. The CDR3 loop reads CASSEPGQGNEKLFF. The CDR3 DNA sequence: TGTGCCAGCAGCGAACCGGGACAGGGCAATGAAAAACTGTTTTTT.

The rearrangement joins TRBV15 to TRBJ2-7; the D gene is possibly TRBD1 (7 bases). The CDR3 is 12 amino acids. The germline V and J ends were trimmed by 9 bases and 6 bases, with 15 bases remaining between them. Germline-derived CDR1 and CDR2 are LNHNV and YYDKDF (reference sequence). The CDR3 region is CATQGGVGEQYF. CDR3 sequence (DNA): TGTGCCACGCAGGGGGGTGTAGGCGAGCAGTACTTC. The full variable domain, its missing parts supplied by reference TRBV15 and TRBJ2-7, is DAMVIQNPRYQVTQFGKPVTLSCSQTLNHNVMYWYQQKSSQAPKLLFHYYDKDFNNEADTPDNFQSRRPNTSFCFLDIRSPGLGDTAMYLCATQGGVGEQYFGPGTRLTVT.

The J gene is TRBJ2-3, the V gene TRBV7-3; unclear D gene. The CDR3 runs to 14 residues. V was cut by 0 bases and J by 2 bases, with 6 bases left in between. Germline lookup yields CDR1 SGHTA and CDR2 FQGTGA. CDR3 amino acids: CASSLTQITDTQYF. In DNA form, the CDR3 reads TGTGCCAGCAGCTTAACGCAGATCACAGATACGCAGTATTTT.

The rearrangement uses TRBV27 and TRBJ1-2; TRBD1 aligns across 8 bases. The CDR3 totals 14 residues. Germline CDR1 reads MNHEY; CDR2 reads SMNVEV (reference sequence). V lost 7 bases to trimming and J lost 7 bases; unmatched junction nucleotides: 11. CDR3 sequence (DNA): TGTGCCAGCAACCCGCGATCAGGGGGCGTTGGCTACACCTTC. This encodes CASNPRSGGVGYTF.

The chain combines TRBV7-9 with TRBJ1-4, with no clear D. The germline V and J ends were trimmed by 4 bases and 15 bases, with 15 bases remaining between them. Germline CDR1 SEHNR, CDR2 FQNEAQ (reference sequence). This CDR3 contains 12 residues. The CDR3, as DNA: TGTGCCAGCAGCTACCCACTGGGGAACTTGTTTTTT. Translated: CASSYPLGNLFF.

The CDR3, as DNA: TGTGCCAGCAGTTACTCCAGGGGGAGGCGGCCCCAGCATTTT. Translating it yields CASSYSRGRRPQHF. The chain joins TRBV6-5 to TRBJ1-5; the match to TRBD1 covers 7 bases. The germline gives CDR1 MNHEY, CDR2 SVGAGI. The CDR3 totals 14 residues. V lost 0 bases, J lost 9 bases, and 5 bases stayed unmatched.

A word on this clone: Within the sample, other DNA sequences also encode this same CDR3. The chain joins TRBV13 to TRBJ2-5; D is ambiguous. Trimming left V 0 bases short and J 3 bases short, with 5 bases between. This CDR3 has 13 amino acids. Germline V gives CDR1 PRHDT, CDR2 FYEKMQ (reference sequence). This CDR3 is CASSLGRKETQYF. CDR3 coding DNA: TGTGCCAGCAGCTTAGGCCGGAAAGAGACCCAGTACTTC.

The chain has TRBV2 and TRBJ1-5; no clear D gene. The CDR3 consists of 14 residues. Trimming took 3 bases from V and 6 from J, leaving 12 bases between them. The germline V gene encodes CDR1 SNHLY and CDR2 FYNNEI. The CDR3 sequence is CASSEFWGGQPQHF. The CDR3 bases are TGTGCCAGCAGTGAGTTTTGGGGAGGTCAGCCCCAGCATTTT. Based on the CDR3 plus reference TRBV2 and TRBJ1-5, the full variable domain is EPEVTQTPSHQVTQMGQEVILRCVPISNHLYFYWYRQILGQKVEFLVSFYNNEISEKSEIFDDQFSVERPDGSNFTLKIRSTKLEDSAMYFCASSEFWGGQPQHFGDGTRLSIL.

As concerns this clone: It is likely a read error: a sequence one base away is far more abundant. This sample also contains other DNA sequences that code for the same CDR3. V is TRBV5-4 and J is TRBJ2-1, with a possible D match to TRBD1 (6 bases). Looked up from germline, CDR1 is SGHNT and CDR2 is YYREEE (reference sequence). This CDR3 has 14 residues. Deletions cut 1 base from V and 5 bases from J, with 10 bases between. The CDR3 sequence: CASSLTGFHNEQFF. The CDR3 nucleotides are TGTGCCAGCAGCTTGACAGGGTTCCACAATGAGCAGTTCTTC.

This clone was seen only a few times. V usage is TRBV9 and J usage is TRBJ1-2; D gene ambiguous. The CDR3 sequence is 12 residues long. Germline V gene data show CDR1 as SGDLS and CDR2 as YYNGEE. The V and J ends lost 6 bases and 8 bases respectively, with 14 bases between them. CDR3 DNA sequence: TGTGCCAGCACCGCACGGGGAGGAGGCTACACCTTC. Translation gives CASTARGGGYTF.

This clone was observed a few times. V gene TRBV11-2 combines with J gene TRBJ2-1; D remains unclear. The CDR3 runs to 12 residues. Trimming removed 8 bases from V and 4 bases from J, with 9 bases in between. Germline values: CDR1 SGHAT, CDR2 FQNNGV. The DNA for the CDR3 is TGTGCCAGCTCCCTTAGGTACAATGAGCAGTTCTTC. Its protein product is CASSLRYNEQFF.

The chain carries TRBV9 and TRBJ2-2, with a tentative D call TRBD2 (5 bases). This CDR3 region has 14 residues. V gave up 4 bases and J gave up 1 base, with 8 bases separating them. Germline V gives CDR1 SGDLS, CDR2 YYNGEE. As DNA, the CDR3 is TGTGCCAGCAGCCCAGCGGTGAACACCGGGGAGCTGTTTTTT. Its translation: CASSPAVNTGELFF.

In this sample, this clone turned up once. The chain links TRBV25-1 to TRBJ2-2, with D tentatively TRBD2 (6 bases). The V gene's germline CDR1 is MGHDK and CDR2 SYGVNS. Trimming took off 2 bases at V and 3 bases at J, with 10 bases between the two ends. This CDR3 has 15 residues. The CDR3 reads CASSEVGDYTGELFF. Here the CDR3 DNA reads TGTGCCAGCAGTGAAGTAGGGGACTACACCGGGGAGCTGTTTTTT.

The chain is built from TRBV29-1 and TRBJ1-2; D might be TRBD1 (6 bases). Germline V gene lookup returns CDR1 SQVTM and CDR2 ANQGSEA. The CDR3 sequence is 17 residues long. With 1 base removed from V and 3 bases from J, the gap between germline ends came to 21 bases. The CDR3 DNA sequence: TGCAGCGTTGAAGGAGCCGGGACACAGACACTCCACTATGGCTACACCTTC. Residues: CSVEGAGTQTLHYGYTF.